Shown below are 18 T cell receptor beta chains from a single sample sequenced in a study of shared clonotypes between healthy human individuals. Libraries were prepared by immunoSEQ multiplex PCR; TCRdb keeps only in-frame clonotypes and omits some of them. The repertoire holds 1 million to 1.3 million clones, approximately 78% seen once, with 0.55% to 0.7% in the top ten. The sequenced sample was memory CD4+ T cells from PBMCs. Subset reported: CD45RA-negative fraction. All receptors come from a man aged 18 to 29 in good health. Some clones in this sample may be carry-over from other donors' samples.

DNA of the CDR3: TGTGCCAGCAGTGGGGGAAGCGGGCTTTCCTACAATGAGCAGTTCTTC. It specifies CASSGGSGLSYNEQFF. The chain links TRBV6-1 to TRBJ2-1; weak D call: TRBD2 (6 bases). CDR3 length: 16 amino acids. Germline loops: CDR1 MNHNS, CDR2 SASEGT. V lost 4 bases, J lost 1 base, and 14 bases lay in between.

On this clone itself: This same CDR3 is encoded by further DNA sequences in the sample. V is TRBV18 and J is TRBJ2-3, with D possibly being TRBD1 (5 bases). This CDR3 contains 14 residues. The V end was cut by 2 bases, the J end by 4 bases, with 10 bases between. Germline CDR1 is KGHSH and CDR2 is LQKENI. The DNA for the CDR3 is TGTGCCAGCTCACCAGGAAGGGGTCCAGATACGCAGTATTTT. It encodes CASSPGRGPDTQYF. The variable domain in full, with the rest retrieved from reference TRBV18 and TRBJ2-3, is NAGVMQNPRHLVRRRGQEARLRCSPMKGHSHVYWYRQLPEEGLKFMVYLQKENIIDESGMPKERFSAEFPKEGPSILRIQQVVRGDSAAYFCASSPGRGPDTQYFGPGTRLTVL.

This chain connects TRBV7-6 to TRBJ1-3, with D possibly matching TRBD1 (6 bases). There are 14 residues in the CDR3. Trimming stripped 5 bases from V and 4 bases from J, with 12 bases between. Germline CDR1 SGHVS, CDR2 FNYEAQ. CDR3 in DNA: TGTGCCAGCAGCCCTGGGACATCAGGAAACACCATATATTTT. Its translation is CASSPGTSGNTIYF.

This clone occurred a few times. The sample has other DNA sequences that encode this CDR3 too. The chain has TRBV2 and TRBJ2-3; D unclear. Germline loops: CDR1 SNHLY, CDR2 FYNNEI. The CDR3 totals 11 residues. V lost 7 bases and J 5 bases, leaving 7 bases between the germline ends. The DNA for the CDR3 is TGTGCCAGCAAGTACAGAGATACGCAGTATTTT. Protein sequence: CASKYRDTQYF. Full variable domain (rest looked up from reference TRBV2 and TRBJ2-3): EPEVTQTPSHQVTQMGQEVILRCVPISNHLYFYWYRQILGQKVEFLVSFYNNEISEKSEIFDDQFSVERPDGSNFTLKIRSTKLEDSAMYFCASKYRDTQYFGPGTRLTVL.

The CDR3 protein is CASVGGSGLTDTQYF. The CDR3 nucleotides are TGTGCCAGCGTCGGGGGTAGCGGACTCACAGATACGCAGTATTTT. The gene calls are TRBV7-9 and TRBJ2-3; possibly TRBD2 for D (6 bases). The CDR3 has 15 residues. The germline V and J ends were trimmed by 8 bases and 2 bases, with 17 bases remaining between them. Germline values: CDR1 SEHNR, CDR2 FQNEAQ (reference sequence). The whole variable domain, filled in from reference TRBV7-9 and TRBJ2-3, reads DTGVSQNPRHKITKRGQNVTFRCDPISEHNRLYWYRQTLGQGPEFLTYFQNEAQLEKSRLLSDRFSAERPKGSFSTLEIQRTEQGDSAMYLCASVGGSGLTDTQYFGPGTRLTVL.

J is TRBJ1-4 and V is TRBV7-2; maybe TRBD1 (5 bases). V was pared by 3 bases and J by 3 bases, with 11 bases between. Germline values: CDR1 SGHTA, CDR2 FQGNSA. The CDR3 length is 15 residues. Here the CDR3 reads CASSFRSGANEKLFF. In DNA, the CDR3 is TGTGCCAGCAGCTTTCGTTCGGGGGCTAATGAAAAACTGTTTTTT.

The V gene is TRBV5-1, the J gene TRBJ2-3; 8 positions agree with TRBD1. The CDR3 covers 15 residues. The V segment lost 0 bases and the J segment 2 bases; nucleotides outside the gene matches: 2. Per germline, CDR1 SGHRS and CDR2 YFSETQ. The CDR3 nucleotides read TGCGCCAGCAGCTTGGCGACAGGGGTCACAGATACGCAGTATTTT. Translation gives CASSLATGVTDTQYF.

V usage is TRBV5-1 and J usage is TRBJ1-1; D perhaps matches TRBD1 (5 bases). The CDR3 has 18 residues. Trimming stripped 3 bases from V and 4 bases from J, with 25 bases between. Germline CDR1 and CDR2: SGHRS and YFSETQ. CDR3 residues: CASSSTQAETWGGTEAFF. The CDR3 nucleotides are TGCGCCAGCAGCTCGACACAAGCAGAAACCTGGGGGGGCACTGAAGCTTTCTTT.

The chain has TRBV5-1 and TRBJ2-7; 7 nucleotides align to TRBD1. CDR1 and CDR2 (germline): SGHRS, YFSETQ. Germline trimming cut 2 bases from V and 2 bases from J; bases unmatched to any gene: 7. The CDR3 is 15 amino acids. The CDR3 is CASSFSMTGTYEQYF. In DNA, the CDR3 is TGCGCCAGCAGCTTTAGCATGACAGGGACCTACGAGCAGTACTTC.

This clone was seen more than once but under ten times. The chain couples TRBV6-5 to TRBJ2-1; D ambiguous. This CDR3 region has 12 residues. V was pared by 5 bases and J by 10 bases, with 12 bases between. The germline CDR1 and CDR2 sequences are MNHEY and SVGAGI. For the CDR3, the DNA is TGTGCCAGCAGTCAACAGCCTAGGGAGCAGTTCTTC. Translation: CASSQQPREQFF.

The rearrangement uses TRBV6-6 and TRBJ2-7; TRBD2 agrees at 10 bases. The CDR3 extends over 15 amino acids. V shed 5 bases and J 4 bases; nucleotides not matched to a gene: 8. Germline V gives CDR1 MNHNY, CDR2 SVGAGI (reference sequence). CDR3 amino acids: CASSLIGLADYEQYF. In nucleotides, the CDR3 is TGTGCCAGCAGTCTAATCGGACTAGCGGATTACGAGCAGTACTTC.

The V and J genes are TRBV9 and TRBJ2-2; the match to TRBD1 covers 7 bases. Germline V gene lookup returns CDR1 SGDLS and CDR2 YYNGEE. Unmatched junction bases numbered 7, after V lost 2 bases and J lost 0 bases. This CDR3 has 17 residues. CDR3 nucleotide sequence: TGTGCCAGCAGCGTCCCCAAAGGGGGCCCGAACACCGGGGAGCTGTTTTTT. This sequence encodes CASSVPKGGPNTGELFF. Looking up the rest from reference TRBV9 and TRBJ2-2 gives the full variable domain: DSGVTQTPKHLITATGQRVTLRCSPRSGDLSVYWYQQSLDQGLQFLIQYYNGEERAKGNILERFSAQQFPDLHSELNLSSLELGDSALYFCASSVPKGGPNTGELFFGEGSRLTVL.

The gene calls are TRBV2 and TRBJ1-2; a possible D gene is TRBD1 (6 bases). V was pared by 6 bases and J by 4 bases, with 12 bases between. Germline CDR1 is SNHLY and CDR2 is FYNNEI. CDR3 size: 13 residues. In nucleotides, the CDR3 is TGTGCCAGCAGGAACGCAGGGGTCTATGGCTACACCTTC. Translating gives CASRNAGVYGYTF.

The chain combines TRBV29-1 with TRBJ2-5; tentatively, D is TRBD1 or TRBD2 (6 bases each). Trimming left V 3 bases short and J 4 bases short, with 12 bases between. CDR3 length: 13 residues. CDR1 and CDR2 from the germline V gene are SQVTM and ANQGSEA. The chain's CDR3 is CSVEGEDRETQYF. The CDR3 bases are TGCAGCGTTGAGGGGGAGGACAGAGAGACCCAGTACTTC.

This chain connects TRBV10-1 to TRBJ2-3; D is unresolved. Trimming shortened V by 2 bases and J by 0 bases, and 6 bases separated the two germline ends. CDR1 and CDR2 (germline): WNHNN, SYGVQD (reference sequence). The CDR3 runs 14 residues. CDR3 protein: CASSENPSTDTQYF. DNA for the CDR3: TGCGCCAGCAGTGAGAATCCCAGCACAGATACGCAGTATTTT.

The chain combines TRBV18 with TRBJ1-1; 8 nucleotides match TRBD1. V was clipped by 3 bases and J by 0 bases; unmatched bases: 3. The CDR3 runs to 15 residues. Germline CDR1 is KGHSH and CDR2 is LQKENI. The CDR3 reads CASSPKQGVNTEAFF. For the CDR3, the DNA is TGTGCCAGCTCACCTAAACAGGGGGTGAACACTGAAGCTTTCTTT.

V usage is TRBV7-2 and J usage is TRBJ2-2; D is possibly TRBD1 (6 bases). With 5 bases removed from V and 2 bases from J, the gap between germline ends came to 9 bases. There are 14 residues in the CDR3. From germline, CDR1 is SGHTA and CDR2 FQGNSA. The CDR3 here is CASSPDSNTGELFF. CDR3 sequence (DNA): TGTGCCAGCAGCCCGGACAGTAACACCGGGGAGCTGTTTTTT.

The CDR3 DNA reads as TGTGCCAGCAGTTACTACCAAGGGGAGCAGTTCTTC. Its translation is CASSYYQGEQFF. The V gene is TRBV6-5, the J gene TRBJ2-1; no reliable D call. CDR3 size: 12 residues. Per the germline V gene, CDR1 is MNHEY and CDR2 is SVGAGI. The V end lost 1 base, the J end lost 10 bases, and 8 bases lay between the germline ends.